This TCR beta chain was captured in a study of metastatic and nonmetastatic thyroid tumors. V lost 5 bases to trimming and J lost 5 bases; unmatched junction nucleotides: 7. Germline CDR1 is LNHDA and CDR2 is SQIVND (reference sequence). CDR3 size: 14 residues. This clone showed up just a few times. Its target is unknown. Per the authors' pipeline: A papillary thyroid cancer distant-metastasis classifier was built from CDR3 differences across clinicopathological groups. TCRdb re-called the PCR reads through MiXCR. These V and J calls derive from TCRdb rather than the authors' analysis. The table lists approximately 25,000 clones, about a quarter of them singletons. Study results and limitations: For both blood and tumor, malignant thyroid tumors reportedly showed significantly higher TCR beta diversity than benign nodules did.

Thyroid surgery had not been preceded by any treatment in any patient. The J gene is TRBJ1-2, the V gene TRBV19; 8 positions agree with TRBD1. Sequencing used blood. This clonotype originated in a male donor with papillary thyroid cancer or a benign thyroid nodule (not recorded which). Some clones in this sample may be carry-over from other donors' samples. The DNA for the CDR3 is TGTGCCAGTAGTTGGACAGGGAACGCGTATGGCTACACCTTC. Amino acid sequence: CASSWTGNAYGYTF. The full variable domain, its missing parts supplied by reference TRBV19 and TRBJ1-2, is DGGITQSPKYLFRKEGQNVTLSCEQNLNHDAMYWYRQDPGQGLRLIYYSQIVNDFQKGDIAEGYSVSREKKESFPLTVTSAQKNPTAFYLCASSWTGNAYGYTFGSGTRLTVV.